This T cell receptor (beta chain) comes out of a study of blood T cells in healthy people across ages. A second PCR of 7 to 11 cycles used a sample-barcoded 5' primer and a J-beta primer mix. In TCRdb, the 5' RACE reads were re-called with MiXCR into one record per CDR3 protein. The sample includes approximately 730,000 distinct CDR3 sequences, approximately 43% of them seen just once. Germline V CDR1 and CDR2: MNHEY, SVGAGI. The trim removed 0 bases at V and 1 base at J, leaving 5 bases unmatched. The CDR3 spans 17 residues. The chain links TRBV6-5 to TRBJ2-1, with 8 bases fitting TRBD2. Sample: blood. This receptor was taken from a woman aged 60 to 75 in good health. The CDR3 sequence: CASSYSSSGGSYNEQFF. CDR3 bases: TGTGCCAGCAGTTACTCGAGCAGCGGGGGATCCTACAATGAGCAGTTCTTC.